This is a list of T cell receptor beta chains from one sample in a study of PD-L1 blockade in urothelial cancer. This table comes from immunoSEQ multiplex PCR, and its TCRdb copy is limited to in-frame clones, with some not included. Among approximately 46,000 clones listed, approximately 77% were seen once. Sequencing used PBMCs, obtained around atezolizumab (anti-PD-L1) treatment. The receptors were sampled from a man in his 70s with urothelial cancer. Both conserved end residues are part of each CDR3. A D gene is named only where the DNA matches it firmly. Clone size appears in some rows only: once, few, many, or a class for an expanded clone.

d_gene	v_gene	abundance	j_gene	CDR3aa	CDR3nt
TRBD2	TRBV6-7	NA	TRBJ2-2	CASSEAGNANTGELFF	TGTGCCAGCAGTGAAGCGGGGAACGCTAACACCGGGGAGCTGTTTTTT
NA	TRBV5-1	NA	TRBJ2-7	CASSFKTRGSYEQYF	TGCGCCAGCAGCTTCAAGACTCGGGGCTCCTACGAGCAGTACTTC
NA	TRBV6-1	once	TRBJ1-1	CASRITGNTEAFF	TGTGCCAGCAGGATCACGGGGAACACTGAAGCTTTCTTT
TRBD1	TRBV10-3	few	TRBJ1-2	CAISEPTGYYGYTF	TGTGCCATCAGTGAGCCGACAGGGTACTATGGCTACACCTTC
TRBD2	TRBV7-8	few	TRBJ2-5	CASRTLAGERSQETQYF	TGTGCCAGCAGGACACTAGCGGGAGAACGGTCTCAAGAGACCCAGTACTTC
NA	TRBV2	NA	TRBJ2-1	CASSRGAEGGNEQFF	TGTGCCAGCAGCCGGGGGGCCGAAGGGGGGAATGAGCAGTTCTTC
TRBD1	TRBV28	NA	TRBJ1-5	CASSPGAQGNQPQHF	TGTGCCAGCAGCCCCGGGGCACAGGGGAATCAGCCCCAGCATTTT
TRBD2	TRBV14	NA	TRBJ2-1	CASSQAPSSGPYNEQFF	TGTGCCAGCAGCCAAGCTCCCTCTAGCGGTCCCTACAATGAGCAGTTCTTC
NA	TRBV7-2	NA	TRBJ1-5	CASSRIRDQPQHF	TGTGCCAGCAGCCGAATCAGGGATCAGCCCCAGCATTTT
TRBD2	TRBV28	few	TRBJ2-7	CASSPVGFGLAGDRVRTYEQYF	TGTGCCAGCAGTCCGGTGGGATTTGGGCTAGCGGGAGACCGGGTGCGAACCTACGAGCAGTACTTC
NA	TRBV28	NA	TRBJ2-3	CASSLSTDPSPDTQYF	TGTGCCAGCAGTTTATCGACAGATCCGTCTCCGGATACGCAGTATTTT
TRBD2	TRBV7-2	NA	TRBJ2-3	CASSLERGRDTQYF	TGTGCCAGCAGCTTAGAGCGGGGGCGGGATACGCAGTATTTT
TRBD2	TRBV4-2	once	TRBJ2-1	CASSQDLVDVSGEHNEQFF	TGTGCCAGCAGCCAAGATCTAGTCGACGTCAGCGGGGAACACAATGAGCAGTTCTTC
NA	TRBV29-1	NA	TRBJ2-3	CSVEKGRFTDTQYF	TGCAGCGTTGAAAAAGGGAGATTCACAGATACGCAGTATTTT
TRBD1	TRBV12-5	once	TRBJ2-2	CASSGTGYTGELFF	TGTGCTAGTTCCGGGACAGGTTACACCGGGGAGCTGTTTTTT
TRBD2	TRBV29-1	NA	TRBJ2-1	CSVELRPGPSGSYNEQFF	TGCAGCGTTGAGTTGAGGCCGGGTCCTAGCGGTTCCTACAATGAGCAGTTCTTC
TRBD1	TRBV7-2	once	TRBJ2-1	CASSFGTGAEQFF	TGTGCCAGCAGCTTCGGGACAGGGGCCGAGCAGTTCTTC
TRBD2	TRBV28	NA	TRBJ2-3	CASSFGAGGPGSIADTQYF	TGTGCCAGCAGTTTCGGAGCGGGAGGGCCGGGATCGATCGCAGATACGCAGTATTTT
NA	TRBV7-9	NA	TRBJ1-4	CASSLDGGSNEKLFF	TGTGCCAGCAGCTTAGATGGGGGGTCTAATGAAAAACTGTTTTTT
TRBD2	TRBV6-5	NA	TRBJ2-2	CASSSRTSHGELFF	TGTGCCAGCAGTTCCCGGACTAGTCACGGGGAGCTGTTTTTT
NA	TRBV7-3	once	TRBJ2-5	CASSPTEGGFETQYF	TGTGCCAGCAGCCCTACCGAGGGCGGGTTCGAGACCCAGTACTTC
TRBD1	TRBV19	NA	TRBJ1-1	CASAPPGQGRTEAFF	TGTGCCAGCGCTCCGCCGGGACAGGGACGCACTGAAGCTTTCTTT
NA	TRBV19	NA	TRBJ2-1	CASSKRFLNNEQFF	TGTGCCAGTAGTAAGAGGTTCCTTAACAATGAGCAGTTCTTC
TRBD2	TRBV5-5	NA	TRBJ2-1	CASSLLAGDPNEQFF	TGTGCCAGCAGCTTGTTGGCGGGAGACCCCAATGAGCAGTTCTTC
NA	TRBV6-6	NA	TRBJ2-1	CASSYLGLDVDNEQFF	TGTGCCAGCAGTTACCTGGGGCTAGACGTCGACAATGAGCAGTTCTTC
NA	TRBV20-1	few	TRBJ2-3	CSAGLVDTQYF	TGCAGTGCTGGACTTGTGGATACGCAGTATTTT
TRBD1	TRBV11-1	few	TRBJ2-1	CASSSGTGGYNEQFF	TGTGCCAGCAGCTCCGGGACAGGGGGCTACAATGAGCAGTTCTTC
NA	TRBV28	NA	TRBJ2-5	CASSLRQGRMETQYF	TGTGCCAGCAGTTTAAGGCAGGGCAGAATGGAGACCCAGTACTTC
NA	TRBV28	once	TRBJ1-4	CASSIRGYEKLFF	TGTGCCAGCAGTATCAGGGGTTACGAAAAACTGTTTTTT
TRBD2	TRBV29-1	NA	TRBJ2-1	CSVVGTSGIEQFF	TGCAGCGTTGTGGGGACTAGCGGGATTGAGCAGTTCTTC
NA	TRBV6-5	NA	TRBJ1-2	CASSSPDGYTF	TGTGCCAGCAGTTCGCCGGATGGCTACACCTTC
TRBD2	TRBV5-1	NA	TRBJ2-5	CASNPSGSGETQYF	TGCGCCAGCAATCCTAGCGGGAGTGGAGAGACCCAGTACTTC
TRBD1	TRBV9	few	TRBJ1-5	CASSVDGGGSQPQHF	TGTGCCAGCAGCGTAGACGGAGGGGGCAGTCAGCCCCAGCATTTT
NA	TRBV9	NA	TRBJ2-7	CASSSRQATEQYF	TGTGCCAGCAGCTCGCGACAGGCCACCGAGCAGTACTTC
TRBD1	TRBV19	NA	TRBJ1-5	CATSGGQGYQPQHF	TGTGCCACATCAGGGGGACAGGGTTATCAGCCCCAGCATTTT
NA	TRBV15	NA	TRBJ2-3	CATSRDLASLRGDTQYF	TGTGCCACCAGCAGAGATCTAGCTAGCCTTCGAGGGGATACGCAGTATTTT
NA	TRBV28	NA	TRBJ1-5	CASTPALENQPQHF	TGTGCCAGCACCCCCGCCCTCGAGAATCAGCCCCAGCATTTT
TRBD2	TRBV5-1	NA	TRBJ2-2	CASSLTEGGRPLMFF	TGCGCCAGCAGCTTGACCGAGGGCGGGAGGCCCCTGATGTTTTTT
NA	TRBV4-2	few	TRBJ1-4	CASSQVSGNEKLFF	TGTGCCAGCAGCCAAGTGAGTGGTAATGAAAAACTGTTTTTT
NA	TRBV5-4	NA	TRBJ2-3	CASSPAFSGTDTQYF	TGTGCCAGCAGCCCCGCCTTTAGCGGAACAGATACGCAGTATTTT
TRBD2	TRBV5-1	NA	TRBJ2-5	CASYPGLAGSQGETQYF	TGCGCCAGCTACCCGGGACTAGCGGGATCCCAGGGAGAGACCCAGTACTTC
NA	TRBV5-1	NA	TRBJ2-1	CASSSAGSSYNEQFF	TGCGCCAGCAGCTCCGCGGGGAGCTCCTACAATGAGCAGTTCTTC
NA	TRBV6-5	NA	TRBJ1-1	CASTVDSDTEAFF	TGTGCCAGCACCGTGGACTCGGACACTGAAGCTTTCTTT
NA	TRBV7-2	NA	TRBJ1-1	CASSPGLQNTEAFF	TGTGCCAGCAGCCCAGGACTACAGAACACTGAAGCTTTCTTT
NA	TRBV9	NA	TRBJ1-3	CASSVALGPSRNTIYF	TGTGCCAGCAGCGTAGCTCTGGGTCCTAGTAGAAACACCATATATTTT
NA	TRBV15	few	TRBJ1-2	CATSRDKGLTGYTF	TGTGCCACCAGCAGAGATAAAGGACTGACTGGCTACACCTTC
TRBD2	TRBV28	NA	TRBJ2-4	CASTPVGAGVAKNIQYF	TGTGCCAGCACCCCCGTAGGAGCGGGAGTCGCCAAAAACATTCAGTACTTC
NA	TRBV12-5	NA	TRBJ1-1	CASVSSTVGGTEAFF	TGTGCTAGTGTCTCGTCCACGGTCGGCGGAACTGAAGCTTTCTTT
NA	TRBV4-2	few	TRBJ2-1	CASSQEGSSYNEQFF	TGTGCCAGCAGCCAAGAGGGGAGCTCCTACAATGAGCAGTTCTTC
NA	TRBV27	NA	TRBJ1-1	CASSSTPMNTEAFF	TGTGCCAGCAGTTCTACTCCAATGAACACTGAAGCTTTCTTT
TRBD2	TRBV2	NA	TRBJ2-1	CASSVNGLAGGSEQFF	TGTGCCAGCAGTGTAAATGGGCTAGCGGGAGGTAGTGAGCAGTTCTTC
NA	TRBV6-5	once	TRBJ2-6	CASSYSGGSGANVLTF	TGTGCCAGCAGTTACTCAGGGGGCTCTGGGGCCAACGTCCTGACTTTC
TRBD1	TRBV7-9	few	TRBJ2-2	CASSSRQGTNTGELFF	TGTGCCAGCAGTTCCCGACAGGGGACGAACACCGGGGAGCTGTTTTTT
NA	TRBV5-4	NA	TRBJ2-3	CASSLEDSSTDTQYF	TGTGCCAGCAGCTTGGAAGACAGTAGCACAGATACGCAGTATTTT
TRBD1	TRBV10-3	NA	TRBJ2-2	CAISELGQGDPGGTGELFF	TGTGCCATCAGTGAGCTGGGACAGGGAGATCCCGGTGGGACCGGGGAGCTGTTTTTT
TRBD2	TRBV5-4	NA	TRBJ2-7	CASSQASGISYEQYF	TGTGCCAGCAGCCAGGCGAGCGGGATCTCCTACGAGCAGTACTTC
NA	TRBV27	NA	TRBJ2-7	CASSPLGASYEQYF	TGTGCCAGCAGTCCCCTAGGGGCTTCCTACGAGCAGTACTTC
NA	TRBV28	NA	TRBJ1-2	CASSLAGTNYGYTF	TGTGCCAGCAGTTTGGCAGGGACAAACTATGGCTACACCTTC
TRBD2	TRBV5-1	NA	TRBJ2-1	CASSLGSGSSYNEQFF	TGCGCCAGCAGCTTGGGGAGCGGGAGCTCCTACAATGAGCAGTTCTTC
NA	TRBV13	NA	TRBJ2-1	CASSLGKGLRGNEQFF	TGTGCCAGCAGCTTAGGAAAAGGACTACGAGGGAATGAGCAGTTCTTC